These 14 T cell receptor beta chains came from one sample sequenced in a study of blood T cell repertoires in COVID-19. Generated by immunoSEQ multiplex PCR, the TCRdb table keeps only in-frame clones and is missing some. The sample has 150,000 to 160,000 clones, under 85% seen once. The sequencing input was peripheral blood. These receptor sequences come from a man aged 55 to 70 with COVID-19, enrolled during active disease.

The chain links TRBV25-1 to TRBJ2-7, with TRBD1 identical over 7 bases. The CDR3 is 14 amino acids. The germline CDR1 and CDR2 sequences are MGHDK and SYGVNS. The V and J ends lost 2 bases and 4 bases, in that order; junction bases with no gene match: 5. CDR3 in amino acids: CASSEPGTEYEQYF. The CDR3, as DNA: TGTGCCAGCAGTGAACCCGGGACAGAGTACGAGCAGTACTTC.

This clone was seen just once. The CDR3 here is CASISDRGPYGYTF. The CDR3 nucleotides are TGTGCCAGCATATCCGACAGGGGGCCATATGGCTACACCTTC. The chain couples TRBV19 to TRBJ1-2; 10 bases align to TRBD1. The V gene's germline CDR1 is LNHDA and CDR2 SQIVND (reference sequence). V trimming: 9 bases; J trimming: 5 bases; junction bases outside the gene matches: 9. The CDR3 runs to 14 residues.

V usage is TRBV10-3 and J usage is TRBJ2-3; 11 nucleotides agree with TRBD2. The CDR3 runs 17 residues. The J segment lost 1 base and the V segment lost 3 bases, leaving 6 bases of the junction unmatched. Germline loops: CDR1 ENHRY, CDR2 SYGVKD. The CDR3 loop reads CAISDSGRGVGTDTQYF. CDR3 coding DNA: TGTGCCATCAGTGATAGCGGGAGGGGTGTAGGCACAGATACGCAGTATTTT.

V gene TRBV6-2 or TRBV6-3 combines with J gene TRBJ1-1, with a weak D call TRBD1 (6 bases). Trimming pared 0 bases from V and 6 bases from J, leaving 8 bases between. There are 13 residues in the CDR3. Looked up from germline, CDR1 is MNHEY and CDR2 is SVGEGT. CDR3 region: CASSYSNRAEAFF. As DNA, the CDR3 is TGTGCCAGCAGTTACTCGAACAGGGCTGAAGCTTTCTTT.

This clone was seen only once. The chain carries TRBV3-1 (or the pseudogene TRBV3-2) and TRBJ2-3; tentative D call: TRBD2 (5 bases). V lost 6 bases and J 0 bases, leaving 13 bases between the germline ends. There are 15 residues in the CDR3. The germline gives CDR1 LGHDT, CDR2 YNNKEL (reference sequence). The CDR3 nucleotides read TGTGCCAGCAGGCCTCGGGGAGCTAGCACAGATACGCAGTATTTT. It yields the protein CASRPRGASTDTQYF.

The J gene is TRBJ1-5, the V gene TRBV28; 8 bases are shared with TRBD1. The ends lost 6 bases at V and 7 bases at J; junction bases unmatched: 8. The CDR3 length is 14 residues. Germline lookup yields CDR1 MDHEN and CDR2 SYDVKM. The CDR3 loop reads CASRGSTGVQPQHF. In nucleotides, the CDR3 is TGTGCCAGCAGGGGATCGACAGGGGTGCAGCCCCAGCATTTT.

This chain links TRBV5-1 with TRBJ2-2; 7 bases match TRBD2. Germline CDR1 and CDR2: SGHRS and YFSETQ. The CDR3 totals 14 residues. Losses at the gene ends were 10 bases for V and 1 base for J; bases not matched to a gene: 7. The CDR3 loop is CAASSGWNTGELFF. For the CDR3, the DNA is TGCGCCGCCTCTAGCGGATGGAACACCGGGGAGCTGTTTTTT.

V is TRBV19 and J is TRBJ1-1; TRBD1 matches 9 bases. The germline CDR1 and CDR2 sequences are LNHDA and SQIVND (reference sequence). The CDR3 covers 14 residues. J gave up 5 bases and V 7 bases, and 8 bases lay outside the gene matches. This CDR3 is CASNPTGGVTEAFF. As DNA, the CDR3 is TGTGCCAGTAATCCGACAGGGGGAGTGACTGAAGCTTTCTTT.

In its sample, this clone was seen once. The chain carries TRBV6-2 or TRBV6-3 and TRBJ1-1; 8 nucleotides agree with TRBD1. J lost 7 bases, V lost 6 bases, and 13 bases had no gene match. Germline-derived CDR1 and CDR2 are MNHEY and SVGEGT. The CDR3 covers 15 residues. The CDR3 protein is CASSSRSTGEFEAFF. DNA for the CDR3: TGTGCCAGCAGCTCAAGATCGACAGGGGAGTTTGAAGCTTTCTTT.

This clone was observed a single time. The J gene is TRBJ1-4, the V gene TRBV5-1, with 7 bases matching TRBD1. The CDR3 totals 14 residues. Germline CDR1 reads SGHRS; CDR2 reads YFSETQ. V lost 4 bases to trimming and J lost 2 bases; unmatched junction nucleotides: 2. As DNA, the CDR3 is TGCGCCAGCAGCCCGGGACAGACTAATGAAAAACTGTTTTTT. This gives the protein CASSPGQTNEKLFF.

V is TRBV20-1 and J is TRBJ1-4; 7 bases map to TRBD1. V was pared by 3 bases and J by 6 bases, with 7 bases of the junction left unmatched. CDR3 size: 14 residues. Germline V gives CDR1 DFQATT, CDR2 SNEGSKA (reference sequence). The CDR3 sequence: CSASQGVIDEKLFF. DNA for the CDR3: TGCAGTGCTAGTCAGGGGGTTATTGATGAAAAACTGTTTTTT.

CDR3 nucleotide sequence: TGTGCCAGCTTTGGGACAGCTGCTAACTATGGCTACACCTTC. It encodes CASFGTAANYGYTF. This rearrangement joins TRBV28 to TRBJ1-2; 7 bases map to TRBD1. V trimming: 8 bases; J trimming: 0 bases; junction bases outside the gene matches: 6. The germline V gene has CDR1 MDHEN and CDR2 SYDVKM. The CDR3 totals 14 residues.

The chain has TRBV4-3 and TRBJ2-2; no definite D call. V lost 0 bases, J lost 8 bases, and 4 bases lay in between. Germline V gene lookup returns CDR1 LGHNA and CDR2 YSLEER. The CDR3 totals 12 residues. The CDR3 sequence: CASSQDMGELFF. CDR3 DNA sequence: TGCGCCAGCAGCCAAGATATGGGGGAGCTGTTTTTT.

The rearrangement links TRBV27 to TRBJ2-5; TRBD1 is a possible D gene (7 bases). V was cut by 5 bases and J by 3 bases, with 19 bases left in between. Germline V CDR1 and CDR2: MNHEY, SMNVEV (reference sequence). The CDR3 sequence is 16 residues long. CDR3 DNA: TGTGCCAGCAGTAATGGGAGAGGCAGGGGGGAAGAGACCCAGTACTTC. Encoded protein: CASSNGRGRGEETQYF.